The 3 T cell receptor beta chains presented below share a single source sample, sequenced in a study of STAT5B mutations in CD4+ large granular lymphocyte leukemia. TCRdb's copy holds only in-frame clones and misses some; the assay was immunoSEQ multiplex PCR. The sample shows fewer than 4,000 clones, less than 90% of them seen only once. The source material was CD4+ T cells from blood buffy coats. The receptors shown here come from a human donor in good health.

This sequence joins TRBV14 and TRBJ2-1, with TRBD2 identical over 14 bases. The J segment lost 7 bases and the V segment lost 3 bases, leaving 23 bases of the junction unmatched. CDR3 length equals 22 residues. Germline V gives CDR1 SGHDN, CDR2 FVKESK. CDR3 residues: CASSQDRRRQTSGRAPGNEQFF. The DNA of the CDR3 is TGTGCCAGCAGCCAGGATCGTCGACGTCAGACTAGCGGGAGGGCCCCCGGTAATGAGCAGTTCTTC.

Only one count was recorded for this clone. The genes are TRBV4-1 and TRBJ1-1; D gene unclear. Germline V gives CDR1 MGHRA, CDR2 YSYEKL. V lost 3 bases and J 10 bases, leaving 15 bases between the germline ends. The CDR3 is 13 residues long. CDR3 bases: TGCGCCAGCAGCCAGTCCCCCCCCACACCAGCTTTCTTT. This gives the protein CASSQSPPTPAFF.

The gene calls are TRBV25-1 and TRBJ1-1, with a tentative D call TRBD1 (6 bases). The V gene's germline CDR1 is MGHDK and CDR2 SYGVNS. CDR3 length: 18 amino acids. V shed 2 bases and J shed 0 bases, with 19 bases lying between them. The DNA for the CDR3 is TGTGCCAGCAGTGAACCTGTGGGCACAGGGAACATGAACACTGAAGCTTTCTTT. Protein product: CASSEPVGTGNMNTEAFF. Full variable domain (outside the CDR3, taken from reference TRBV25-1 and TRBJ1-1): EADIYQTPRYLVIGTGKKITLECSQTMGHDKMYWYQQDPGMELHLIHYSYGVNSTEKGDLSSESTVSRIRTEHFPLTLESARPSHTSQYLCASSEPVGTGNMNTEAFFGQGTRLTVV.